What follows describes a single T cell receptor (beta chain). This receptor's antigen is unknown. Per-nucleotide qualities are absent, and no much larger clonotype sits a single base away. The entry originates in a study of CD8 T cells in Susac syndrome (dated by TCRdb to between 2019 and 2020). Describing the broader study: Of the Susac syndrome patients who were sequenced, fewer than 10 were in clinical remission while about six had clinically active disease. At blood withdrawal, Susac syndrome patients were therapy-naive, treated with corticosteroids (with IVIg additionally given to some), or treated with IVIg alone. The study used repertoire sequencing to test whether antigen drove CD8+ T cell activation and differentiation in Susac syndrome. The study compared CD8+ T cell repertoire clonality among around 11 healthy donors, roughly 14 Susac syndrome patients and 15 multiple sclerosis patients. Study-wide conclusions, independent of this receptor: The study acknowledged that relatively few individuals were included in the TCR sequencing and HLA analysis. Looking at Susac-specific public clones, the researchers identified fewer than 20 in the total CD8+ repertoire and roughly 5 in the CD8+ TEMRA repertoire. Susac syndrome CD8+ repertoires showed clonal expansion, highest in CD8+ TEMRA cells and greater in clinically active than remitting patients.

RNA was extracted using the RNeasy kit, and roughly 0.5 to 1 microgram was reverse transcribed with random hexamers. The immunoSEQ multiplex PCR assay, which covers 54 Vbeta and 13 Jbeta segments, was used to amplify TCR beta CDR3 regions. Bias from PCR amplification was corrected by using a synthetic template baseline for primer optimization and for computational correction. Per the authors' processing: Only productive sequences were kept, with reads annotated to V, D and J genes according to IMGT and analyzed in immunoSEQ Analyzer. To calculate clonality, Shannon entropy was normalized by log2 of the number of productive unique sequences and then subtracted from one. For each patient and control, public and private clones were evaluated among the 100 most prevalent clones. Susac-specific clones were defined as absent from healthy and MS cohorts, 1052 published viral clones and other ImmuneACCESS disease sequences. Through fastp at Q25 and MiXCR, TCRdb rebuilt clones from the public reads, retaining in-frame beta chains. CDR3 protein sequences are deduplicated, and each keeps its most common genes and DNA. The V and J calls follow TCRdb's processing rather than the paper's. Counted in this sample were roughly 150,000 distinct CDR3 sequences; 95% of them appeared once. The ten largest clones add up to approximately 0.17% of the sample.

The CDR3 sequence holds 15 residues, the cysteine and phenylalanine included. The entry retains the CDR3 DNA only, 45 bases that are in frame from base 1. CDR1 and CDR2 were assigned from the germline V gene as SGHVS and FQNEAQ. Trimming costs V 2 bases and J 0 bases, and their ends lie 10 bases apart. High-throughput TCR beta sequencing profiled peripheral blood CD8+ and CD4+ T cells from healthy donors, Susac syndrome patients and multiple sclerosis patients. The Susac syndrome patients fulfilled recently defined diagnostic criteria for either definite or probable disease. Bulk CD8+ and CD4+ T cells were purified by magnetic negative isolation, while CD8+ TEMRA cells were enriched using FACS. Blood was drawn into EDTA tubes, processed within 24 hours, and PBMCs were isolated by density gradient centrifugation. PBMCs intended for TCR sequencing were cryopreserved in liquid nitrogen and thawed later in a water bath at 37 degrees C. Purity of sorted or isolated CD4+, CD8+ and CD8+ TEMRA cells was at least 90%.

The TCR sequence derives from a human donor with Susac syndrome. The specimen was CD8+ T cells from PBMCs. The V and J genes are TRBV7-8 and TRBJ1-1, with the D gene not confidently named. The CDR3 region reads CASSLLSRMNTEAFF. The DNA is TGTGCCAGCAGCTTACTATCGCGCATGAACACTGAAGCTTTCTTT.